One and the same sample provided the 6 T cell receptor beta chains below, sequenced in a study of blood T cell repertoires in COVID-19. Here immunoSEQ multiplex PCR was the method, and the copy in TCRdb shows in-frame clones only, minus some. The sample lists about 280,000 clones; 90% were seen once. Sequences were obtained from PBMCs or T cells enriched from blood (not recorded which). These receptors came from a woman in her 30s with acute COVID-19.

This clone has a single count. Written as DNA, the CDR3 is TGTGCCAGCAGTTCATCGACAGGAACCTACGAGCAGTACTTC. It specifies CASSSSTGTYEQYF. V and J are TRBV28 and TRBJ2-7, with a tentative D call TRBD1 (6 bases). The CDR3 spans 14 residues. V lost 4 bases and J lost 2, with 12 bases in between. Germline-derived CDR1 and CDR2 are MDHEN and SYDVKM.

The rearrangement uses TRBV10-3 and TRBJ1-2; D remains unclear. CDR1 ENHRY and CDR2 SYGVKD come from the germline V gene. Deletions cut 0 bases from V and 5 bases from J, with 7 bases between. This CDR3 has 13 amino acids. CDR3 coding DNA: TGTGCCATCAGTGAGTCGAGGGATTATGGCTACACCTTC. Translating it yields CAISESRDYGYTF.

This clone was observed a few times. This sequence joins TRBV6-5 and TRBJ2-7; 13 bases match TRBD2. This CDR3 region has 14 residues. CDR1 and CDR2 (germline): MNHEY, SVGAGI. V dropped 6 bases and J dropped 5; count of bases not matched to a gene: 4. The CDR3 is CASRGLAGSNEQYF. In nucleotides, the CDR3 is TGTGCCAGCAGGGGACTAGCGGGATCTAACGAGCAGTACTTC.

This chain joins TRBV7-6 and TRBJ2-7, with D possibly TRBD2 on 6 matching bases. The CDR3 loop spans 16 amino acids. Germline CDR1 and CDR2: SGHVS and FNYEAQ. V lost 3 bases and J lost 2, with 17 bases in between. CDR3 sequence: CASSFPEEGGTYEQYF. CDR3 nucleotides: TGTGCCAGCAGCTTCCCGGAGGAGGGAGGCACCTACGAGCAGTACTTC. The variable domain in full, completed from reference TRBV7-6 and TRBJ2-7, reads GAGVSQSPRYKVTKRGQDVALRCDPISGHVSLYWYRQALGQGPEFLTYFNYEAQQDKSGLPNDRFSAERPEGSISTLTIQRTEQRDSAMYRCASSFPEEGGTYEQYFGPGTRLTVT.

The chain is built from TRBV7-2 and TRBJ2-3, with TRBD2 identical over 11 bases. V lost 5 bases to trimming and J lost 4 bases; unmatched junction nucleotides: 8. The CDR3 runs 16 residues. CDR1 and CDR2 (germline): SGHTA, FQGNSA. This chain's CDR3 is CASSQTSGSRPDTQYF. Written as DNA, the CDR3 is TGTGCCAGCAGCCAAACTAGCGGGAGTCGGCCAGATACGCAGTATTTT.

The chain couples TRBV5-4 to TRBJ1-1; D unresolved. Germline CDR1 and CDR2: SGHNT and YYREEE (reference sequence). The V and J ends lost 3 bases and 1 base respectively, with 10 bases between them. This CDR3 comprises 14 residues. The CDR3 DNA sequence: TGTGCCAGCAGCTGGACTACAGAGAACACTGAAGCTTTCTTT. Translation gives CASSWTTENTEAFF.